The rows below give T cell receptor beta chains drawn from one sample of a study of blood T cell repertoires in COVID-19. Sequencing used immunoSEQ multiplex PCR; TCRdb keeps in-frame clones, though not all of them. Of approximately 210,000 clones detected, about nine tenths appear once; the ten largest clones hold 2.2%. Sequenced input: peripheral blood. The source is a young man who had recovered from COVID-19. Both conserved end residues are part of each CDR3. The D gene is left open where the match is weak. Size is omitted from some rows. Given values are once, few, many or a class for expanded clones.

V	D	J	size	CDR3	DNA
TRBV7-2	NA	TRBJ1-5	NA	CASSLVQGPDQPQHF	TGTGCCAGCAGCTTGGTACAGGGCCCCGATCAGCCCCAGCATTTT
TRBV6-5	TRBD1	TRBJ1-2	NA	CASSYGQGPNYGYTF	TGTGCCAGCAGTTACGGACAGGGTCCCAACTATGGCTACACCTTC
TRBV4-3	NA	TRBJ2-1	NA	CASSHPAMTAALFF	TGCGCCAGCAGCCACCCAGCGATGACAGCCGCTCTATTCTTC
TRBV3-1/TRBV3-2	NA	TRBJ2-3	NA	CASSPQEYTDTQYF	TGTGCCAGCAGCCCACAGGAGTACACAGATACGCAGTATTTT
TRBV5-1	TRBD2	TRBJ2-4	NA	CASSLAPSGGQNIQYF	TGCGCCAGCAGCTTGGCTCCTAGCGGGGGCCAAAACATTCAGTACTTC
TRBV5-1	NA	TRBJ1-1	NA	CASSPQQGSPEAFF	TGCGCCAGCAGCCCCCAGCAGGGGAGCCCTGAAGCTTTCTTT
TRBV5-5	TRBD2	TRBJ2-3	NA	CASSLRLAGGTDTQYF	TGTGCCAGCAGCCTTAGACTGGCGGGGGGAACAGATACGCAGTATTTT
TRBV2	NA	TRBJ2-5	few	CASSEVVHRETQYF	TGTGCCAGCAGTGAAGTAGTGCACAGGGAGACCCAGTACTTC
TRBV11-3	NA	TRBJ2-3	NA	CASSLGRGDVAVDTQYF	TGTGCCAGCAGCTTAGGACGCGGGGACGTAGCGGTGGATACGCAGTATTTT
TRBV7-2	NA	TRBJ1-2	NA	CASSLVSLDISYGYTF	TGTGCCAGCAGCTTAGTTTCTCTGGACATCAGCTATGGCTACACCTTC
TRBV7-2	TRBD1	TRBJ2-7	NA	CASSRRYGTGDYEQYF	TGTGCCAGCAGTCGACGGTACGGGACAGGGGACTACGAGCAGTACTTC
TRBV4-2	TRBD1	TRBJ1-2	NA	CASSQAGGEYGYTF	TGTGCCAGCAGCCAAGCAGGGGGAGAATATGGCTACACCTTC
TRBV19	TRBD2	TRBJ2-7	NA	CASSIRLAGGITYEQYF	TGTGCCAGTAGTATTAGACTAGCGGGGGGCATAACCTACGAGCAGTACTTC
TRBV27	TRBD1	TRBJ1-6	NA	CASSIRTGTYNSPLHF	TGTGCCAGCAGTATCCGGACAGGCACTTATAATTCACCCCTCCACTTT
TRBV3-1/TRBV3-2	TRBD1	TRBJ2-5	NA	CASSRTGAPQETQYF	TGTGCCAGCAGCCGGACAGGGGCCCCTCAAGAGACCCAGTACTTC
TRBV7-2	NA	TRBJ1-3	few	CASSLTGYSGNTIYF	TGTGCCAGCAGCTTAACAGGTTACTCTGGAAACACCATATATTTT
TRBV5-6	NA	TRBJ1-6	NA	CASSLDRRNSPLHF	TGTGCCAGCAGCTTAGATCGGAGGAATTCACCCCTCCACTTT
TRBV9	NA	TRBJ2-3	NA	CASSAAGHLTDTQYF	TGTGCCAGCAGCGCAGCGGGACATCTCACAGATACGCAGTATTTT
TRBV5-6	NA	TRBJ1-3	NA	CASSSVWRSSGNTIYF	TGTGCCAGCAGCTCCGTTTGGCGGTCCTCTGGAAACACCATATATTTT
TRBV5-6	NA	TRBJ1-6	NA	CASSLAQESSPLHF	TGTGCCAGCAGCTTGGCTCAGGAAAGTTCACCCCTCCACTTT
TRBV7-6	NA	TRBJ1-4	NA	CASSSGLQPFNEKLFF	TGTGCCAGCAGCTCCGGATTACAGCCTTTTAATGAAAAACTGTTTTTT
TRBV18	TRBD1	TRBJ1-2	NA	CASSPNTGVGYGYTF	TGTGCCAGCTCACCGAATACAGGGGTAGGCTATGGCTACACCTTC
TRBV27	NA	TRBJ1-2	NA	CASSLGAVLPNGYTF	TGTGCCAGCAGTCTAGGGGCGGTCCTGCCGAATGGCTACACCTTC